This T cell receptor beta chain was retrieved from a study of cytomegalovirus exposure and HLA in healthy donors. For the study at large: Early released data comprised some 91 million unique TCRs from HLA-typed donors. Study results and limitations: Most TCR sequences proved rare, with some public TCRs found in many donors. Cytomegalovirus status was reportedly diagnosed by the classifier with high specificity and sensitivity. What was likely a sequencing artifact was a cluster of highly shared sequence variants.

This PCR relied on a set of 60 Vbeta primers and 13 Jbeta primers. The data were produced by immunoSEQ multiplex PCR, yet TCRdb's version contains in-frame clones alone and is incomplete. The sample holds 130,000 or so clones; around 83% are singletons and the top ten take roughly 8.2%. This clone has more than one count but fewer than ten. Its cognate antigen is unknown. CDR1 is SGDLS, CDR2 YYNGEE, per germline. Trimming cost V 3 bases and J 5 bases, with 16 bases left between them. The CDR3 has 15 residues. V and J are TRBV9 and TRBJ2-3; D gene unclear. Specimen: PBMCs. This sequence was found in a woman between 45 and 65 years old in good health and CMV-seropositive. In nucleotides, the CDR3 is TGTGCCAGCAGCGCCAGCCCCCTGGGCGAAGATACGCAGTATTTT. As protein: CASSASPLGEDTQYF.